This TCR beta chain was obtained from a study of T cell responses to AZD1222 COVID-19 vaccine. Overall study results and limits: Baseline serostatus was positive in only a handful of AZD1222 recipients.

TCRdb's table, derived via immunoSEQ multiplex PCR, lists solely in-frame clones and lacks some. Among 90,000 to 110,000 clones listed, roughly 90% were seen once. This clone was seen just once. Its specificity is not known. V was pared by 5 bases and J by 4 bases, with 9 bases between. Germline values: CDR1 SEHNR, CDR2 FQNEAQ (reference sequence). This CDR3 is 13 amino acids long. The source was peripheral blood, collected on day 0 of AZD1222 vaccination. The TCR sequence derives from an adult in good health. The chain uses TRBV7-9 and TRBJ1-5; D is unresolved. For the CDR3, the DNA is TGTGCCAGCAGCCTGGGAACGAATCAGCCCCAGCATTTT. This translates into CASSLGTNQPQHF.